Below are 20 T cell receptor beta chains sequenced from a single sample in a study of graft-versus-host responses after intestinal transplantation. Sequencing used immunoSEQ multiplex PCR; TCRdb keeps in-frame clones, though not all of them. The data show approximately 12,000 clones, around 80% seen once. Specimen: PBMCs, collected around 120 days after transplant. These receptors all come from a human patient who received an intestinal transplant, so some T cells may come from the graft donor.

This chain links TRBV30 with TRBJ1-2; perhaps TRBD1 as D (6 bases). The V end lost 4 bases, the J end lost 8 bases, and 11 bases lay between the germline ends. This CDR3 comprises 11 residues. Germline V gene sequence: CDR1 GTSNPN, CDR2 SVGIG (reference sequence). The CDR3 DNA follows: TGTGCCTGGACGGCAGGGGTGGGCTACACCTTC. It is translated as CAWTAGVGYTF.

A few counts support this clone. The chain uses TRBV6-5 and TRBJ2-3; D may be TRBD1 or TRBD2 (6 bases each). Germline loops: CDR1 MNHEY, CDR2 SVGAGI. The CDR3 spans 14 residues. V was pared by 5 bases and J by 6 bases, with 15 bases between. The CDR3 DNA reads TGTGCCAGCAGTGGGGCGGGAAGGGGGGATACGCAGTATTTT. Translation: CASSGAGRGDTQYF.

V and J are TRBV7-3 and TRBJ1-2; D gene unclear. The germline V and J ends were trimmed by 2 bases and 5 bases, with 12 bases remaining between them. Germline V gene lookup returns CDR1 SGHTA and CDR2 FQGTGA. This CDR3 comprises 14 residues. The DNA of the CDR3 is TGTGCCAGCAGCTTAGACGGGCAGGCGTATGGCTACACCTTC. It codes for CASSLDGQAYGYTF.

The chain carries TRBV11-2 and TRBJ2-5; 8 nucleotides match TRBD2. CDR1 is SGHAT and CDR2 is FQNNGV in the germline V gene. The trim removed 4 bases at V and 11 bases at J, leaving 9 bases unmatched. The CDR3 totals 13 residues. The chain's CDR3 is CASSWGGRGEQYF. The CDR3 DNA follows: TGTGCCAGCAGCTGGGGAGGGCGGGGGGAGCAGTACTTC.

The chain carries TRBV14 and TRBJ2-7; D possibly corresponds to TRBD1 (5 bases). Germline V gives CDR1 SGHDN, CDR2 FVKESK. Trimming took 2 bases from V and 5 from J, leaving 13 bases between them. The CDR3 length is 14 residues. In DNA form, the CDR3 reads TGTGCCAGCAGCCAATCACAGGCAGGGAACGAGCAGTACTTC. Encoded protein: CASSQSQAGNEQYF.

The gene calls are TRBV2 and TRBJ2-7; D is undetermined. V was shortened by 1 base and J by 0 bases, with 4 bases between the two germline ends. Per the germline V gene, CDR1 is SNHLY and CDR2 is FYNNEI. The CDR3 spans 13 residues. The CDR3 sequence: CASSEGISYEQYF. CDR3 DNA sequence: TGTGCCAGCAGTGAAGGTATCTCCTACGAGCAGTACTTC.

The chain carries TRBV27 and TRBJ1-2; D is perhaps TRBD1 (5 bases). The germline gives CDR1 MNHEY, CDR2 SMNVEV (reference sequence). This CDR3 is built from 14 residues. V was shortened by 2 bases and J by 3 bases, with 10 bases between the two germline ends. The CDR3 DNA reads as TGTGCCAGCAGTTTAGCAGGGCCTGACTATGGCTACACCTTC. This sequence encodes CASSLAGPDYGYTF.

The chain has TRBV19 and TRBJ2-5; D not resolved. The CDR3 spans 14 residues. Per germline, CDR1 LNHDA and CDR2 SQIVND (reference sequence). V was clipped by 1 base and J by 3 bases, with 9 bases between them. CDR3 coding DNA: TGTGCCAGTAGTATAGGGAACAGCAAAGAGACCCAGTACTTC. Its translation: CASSIGNSKETQYF.

The chain carries TRBV9 and TRBJ2-2; 7 bases fit TRBD1. With V trimmed by 4 bases and J by 8 bases, 14 bases remained unmatched. CDR1 and CDR2 (germline): SGDLS, YYNGEE. This CDR3 has 16 amino acids. CDR3 DNA: TGTGCCAGCAGCTCCCGTGCAGGGGGTGCCGGGGGGGAGCTGTTTTTT. Protein: CASSSRAGGAGGELFF.

V and J are TRBV7-6 and TRBJ1-1, with no clear D. V lost 2 bases, J lost 4 bases, and 8 bases lay in between. Germline V gene lookup returns CDR1 SGHVS and CDR2 FNYEAQ. The CDR3 is 13 amino acids. CDR3 loop: CASSLRIGTEAFF. The CDR3 region has the DNA TGTGCCAGCAGCTTAAGGATCGGCACTGAAGCTTTCTTT.

The chain is built from TRBV10-1 and TRBJ2-7; 8 positions agree with TRBD1. The germline CDR1 and CDR2 sequences are WNHNN and SYGVQD (reference sequence). Trimming removed 2 bases from V and 2 bases from J; junction bases left unmatched: 2. The CDR3 has 14 amino acids. Written as DNA, the CDR3 is TGCGCCAGCAGTGAGGACAGGGGCCCCTACGAGCAGTACTTC. It is translated as CASSEDRGPYEQYF.

The chain couples TRBV7-9 to TRBJ1-2; D possibly corresponds to TRBD1 (5 bases). The CDR3 spans 15 residues. The germline V and J ends were trimmed by 5 bases and 4 bases, with 17 bases remaining between them. The germline V gene encodes CDR1 SEHNR and CDR2 FQNEAQ (reference sequence). For the CDR3, the DNA is TGTGCCAGCAGCCAAACTTACGGGACCACCTATGGCTACACCTTC. Its translation is CASSQTYGTTYGYTF. Combining the CDR3 with reference TRBV7-9 and TRBJ1-2 gives the whole variable domain DTGVSQNPRHKITKRGQNVTFRCDPISEHNRLYWYRQTLGQGPEFLTYFQNEAQLEKSRLLSDRFSAERPKGSFSTLEIQRTEQGDSAMYLCASSQTYGTTYGYTFGSGTRLTVV.

This chain uses TRBV10-2 with TRBJ1-3; no definite D call. This CDR3 region has 18 residues. V was pared by 2 bases and J by 0 bases, with 17 bases between. Germline V gene data show CDR1 as WSHSY and CDR2 as SAAADI. The CDR3 DNA follows: TGCGCCAGCAGTGAGCGCCGCAGTGCCGTAAACTCTGGAAACACCATATATTTT. Protein: CASSERRSAVNSGNTIYF.

The CDR3 loop is CASSPQVSGQYF. The DNA for the CDR3 is TGTGCCAGCTCCCCCCAGGTTTCCGGGCAGTACTTC. J is TRBJ2-7 and V is TRBV6-9; D is unresolved. There are 12 residues in the CDR3. V was shortened by 8 bases and J by 9 bases, with 17 bases between the two germline ends. Germline assignment: CDR1 MNHGY and CDR2 SVAAGI.

The V call is TRBV5-1, the J call TRBJ1-1; D call uncertain. The CDR3 spans 14 residues. The ends were cut back, 7 bases at V and 2 bases at J, with 15 bases in the middle. CDR1 is SGHRS and CDR2 is YFSETQ in the germline V gene. This CDR3 is CASSYSNFNTEAFF. The CDR3 DNA reads as TGCGCCAGCTCCTACAGCAATTTCAACACTGAAGCTTTCTTT.

The rearrangement joins TRBV19 to TRBJ2-2; 14 bases are shared with TRBD2. The CDR3 covers 17 residues. Germline V gives CDR1 LNHDA, CDR2 SQIVND (reference sequence). With V trimmed by 7 bases and J by 4 bases, 8 bases remained unmatched. CDR3 bases: TGTGCCAGTATAAGGACTAGCGGGAGGCTGGCCACCGGGGAGCTGTTTTTT. Translated, it gives CASIRTSGRLATGELFF.

V and J are TRBV7-8 and TRBJ2-7; D is perhaps TRBD2 (5 bases). Germline loops: CDR1 SGHVS, CDR2 FQNEAQ. With 1 base removed from V and 13 bases from J, the gap between germline ends came to 14 bases. There are 12 residues in the CDR3. The CDR3 nucleotides read TGTGCCAGCAGCTTAGAGGGAGCCACGCTATACTTC. Its protein is CASSLEGATLYF.

The CDR3 reads CASSYSGENTGELFF. The CDR3 DNA reads as TGTGCCAGCAGTTACTCCGGGGAGAACACCGGGGAGCTGTTTTTT. The chain employs TRBV6-5 and TRBJ2-2; D is possibly TRBD2 (5 bases). In germline, CDR1 is MNHEY, CDR2 SVGAGI. Trimming cost V 0 bases and J 1 base, with 6 bases left between them. The CDR3 consists of 15 residues.

This clone appeared a few times. This chain links TRBV6-1 with TRBJ1-4; D gene ambiguous. Trimming took off 7 bases at V and 4 bases at J, with 13 bases between the two ends. This CDR3 contains 14 residues. Germline loops: CDR1 MNHNS, CDR2 SASEGT. For the CDR3, the DNA is TGTGCCAGCATGGAGGACCCGAATAATGAAAAACTGTTTTTT. It specifies CASMEDPNNEKLFF.

The V gene is TRBV19, the J gene TRBJ2-7; the D gene is possibly TRBD2 (6 bases). CDR3 length equals 13 residues. Germline CDR1 is LNHDA and CDR2 is SQIVND (reference sequence). The V end lost 3 bases, the J end lost 5 bases, and 11 bases lay between the germline ends. The CDR3: CASSMGSGDEQYF. CDR3 in DNA: TGTGCCAGTAGTATGGGATCGGGGGACGAGCAGTACTTC.